Following are 26 T cell receptor beta chains from one sample sequenced in a study of cytomegalovirus exposure and HLA in healthy donors. PCR primers comprised 60 Vbeta and 13 Jbeta primers. Assay: immunoSEQ multiplex PCR; the TCRdb copy retains only in-frame clones and omits some. Of 100,000 to 150,000 clones listed, approximately 60% were seen once; the top ten hold 2.4%. The sequencing input was PBMCs. These receptors came from a woman aged 40 to 50 in good health and CMV-seronegative.

The chain recombines TRBV19 with TRBJ1-2; tentatively, D is TRBD1 (6 bases). Per the germline V gene, CDR1 is LNHDA and CDR2 is SQIVND (reference sequence). The V end lost 6 bases, the J end lost 6 bases, and 14 bases lay between the germline ends. The CDR3 is 13 residues long. Written as DNA, the CDR3 is TGTGCCAGTAGCTTGAGGGGGTTCCATGGCTACACCTTC. It codes for CASSLRGFHGYTF.

This chain uses TRBV10-2 with TRBJ1-1; maybe TRBD1 (6 bases). In germline, CDR1 is WSHSY, CDR2 SAAADI. The CDR3 runs to 12 residues. V was cut by 2 bases and J by 8 bases, with 9 bases left in between. CDR3: CASSEPGTEAFF. The CDR3 DNA sequence: TGCGCCAGCAGTGAGCCCGGGACAGAAGCTTTCTTT.

The chain carries TRBV5-1 and TRBJ2-2; TRBD1 agrees at 9 bases. The CDR3 length is 16 residues. Trimming took 4 bases from V and 1 from J; bases not matched to a gene: 5. Germline V gene lookup returns CDR1 SGHRS and CDR2 YFSETQ. The CDR3 region is CASSPTGQGNTGELFF. The CDR3 nucleotides read TGCGCCAGCAGCCCAACGGGACAGGGGAACACCGGGGAGCTGTTTTTT. The whole variable domain, filled in from reference TRBV5-1 and TRBJ2-2, reads KAGVTQTPRYLIKTRGQQVTLSCSPISGHRSVSWYQQTPGQGLQFLFEYFSETQRNKGNFPGRFSGRQFSNSRSEMNVSTLELGDSALYLCASSPTGQGNTGELFFGEGSRLTVL.

A single count supports this clone. The chain recombines TRBV28 with TRBJ1-1; D is unclear. Germline V lookup: CDR1 MDHEN, CDR2 SYDVKM. The V end lost 6 bases, the J end lost 1 base, and 15 bases lay between the germline ends. The length of the CDR3 is 15 residues. CDR3 DNA sequence: TGTGCCAGCAGCCTTGGAACACTAGGGAACACTGAAGCTTTCTTT. It translates to CASSLGTLGNTEAFF.

The chain is built from TRBV6-6 and TRBJ1-1, with 8 bases that match TRBD1. This CDR3 region has 13 residues. With V trimmed by 4 bases and J by 4 bases, 2 bases remained unmatched. Germline-derived CDR1 and CDR2 are MNHNY and SVGAGI (reference sequence). CDR3 sequence reads: CASSFTGGTEAFF. The CDR3 DNA is TGTGCCAGCAGTTTTACAGGGGGCACTGAAGCTTTCTTT.

The genes are TRBV5-6 and TRBJ2-5, with a tentative D call TRBD1 (6 bases). The length of the CDR3 is 16 residues. V was trimmed by 0 bases and J by 9 bases, leaving 21 bases between them. From germline, CDR1 is SGHDT and CDR2 YYEEEE. The DNA of the CDR3 is TGTGCCAGCAGCTTGGGAGGCACAGGGAGTAAGAGACCCCAGTACTTC. As protein: CASSLGGTGSKRPQYF.

The V call is TRBV9, the J call TRBJ2-2; D perhaps matches TRBD1 (6 bases). Trimming pared 1 base from V and 1 base from J, leaving 11 bases between. CDR3 length equals 16 residues. Germline V gene lookup returns CDR1 SGDLS and CDR2 YYNGEE. The CDR3 protein is CASSVNRAGNTGELFF. The CDR3 region has the DNA TGTGCCAGCAGCGTAAACAGGGCGGGGAACACCGGGGAGCTGTTTTTT.

The J gene is TRBJ2-6, the V gene TRBV9; TRBD1 matches 9 bases. CDR3 length: 17 residues. V trimming: 4 bases; J trimming: 0 bases; junction bases outside the gene matches: 5. Germline loops: CDR1 SGDLS, CDR2 YYNGEE. Written as DNA, the CDR3 is TGTGCCAGCAGCCCTGGGACAGGGCCCTCTGGGGCCAACGTCCTGACTTTC. Translated, it gives CASSPGTGPSGANVLTF. Full variable domain (rest looked up from reference TRBV9 and TRBJ2-6): DSGVTQTPKHLITATGQRVTLRCSPRSGDLSVYWYQQSLDQGLQFLIQYYNGEERAKGNILERFSAQQFPDLHSELNLSSLELGDSALYFCASSPGTGPSGANVLTFGAGSRLTVL.

The rearrangement uses TRBV6-5 and TRBJ1-2, with 8 positions matching TRBD1. The CDR3 has 13 amino acids. Germline V lookup: CDR1 MNHEY, CDR2 SVGAGI. Trimming took 2 bases from V and 7 from J; bases not matched to a gene: 3. Here the CDR3 reads CASSYQGAVGYTF. Written as DNA, the CDR3 is TGTGCCAGCAGTTACCAGGGGGCGGTTGGCTACACCTTC.

This clone turned up a few times. The chain uses TRBV20-1 and TRBJ1-1; unclear D gene. Germline V gives CDR1 DFQATT, CDR2 SNEGSKA (reference sequence). Trimming shortened V by 3 bases and J by 13 bases, and 15 bases separated the two germline ends. The CDR3 totals 11 residues. CDR3 coding DNA: TGCAGTGCTAGTCCCGGACGGGAGGTTTTCTTT. Its translation: CSASPGREVFF.

The chain uses TRBV7-3 and TRBJ2-3, with D unclear. The CDR3 runs 12 residues. Trimming stripped 8 bases from V and 4 bases from J, with 10 bases between. Germline values: CDR1 SGHTA, CDR2 FQGTGA. The CDR3 here is CASALGSDTQYF. Written as DNA, the CDR3 is TGTGCCAGCGCTCTCGGTTCAGATACGCAGTATTTT.

The chain combines TRBV9 with TRBJ1-1, with TRBD1 identical over 11 bases. The CDR3 loop spans 16 amino acids. The junction had 7 bases not matched to a gene; V was cut back by 3 bases and J by 3 bases. CDR1 and CDR2 from the germline V gene are SGDLS and YYNGEE. CDR3 sequence: CASSANRDRGDTEAFF. DNA of the CDR3: TGTGCCAGCAGCGCAAACCGGGACAGGGGGGACACTGAAGCTTTCTTT.

The chain uses TRBV30 and TRBJ1-1; weak D call: TRBD1 (6 bases). Deletions cut 3 bases from V and 10 bases from J, with 21 bases between. This CDR3 is 14 amino acids long. Germline V gene lookup returns CDR1 GTSNPN and CDR2 SVGIG (reference sequence). The CDR3 DNA sequence: TGTGCCTGGAGGTCCTCCGGGACAACTAAGGGAGCTTTCTTT. It yields the protein CAWRSSGTTKGAFF.

In this sample, this clone turned up a few times. The V and J genes are TRBV28 and TRBJ1-2; D gene uncertain. The CDR3 length is 12 residues. CDR1 is MDHEN and CDR2 is SYDVKM in the germline V gene. V dropped 8 bases and J dropped 4 bases, with 11 bases sitting between them. The CDR3 protein is CASRRSGYGYTF. For the CDR3, the DNA is TGTGCCAGCCGGAGGTCCGGCTATGGCTACACCTTC.

The genes are TRBV5-1 and TRBJ2-5; 11 positions agree with TRBD2. The germline CDR1 and CDR2 sequences are SGHRS and YFSETQ. Trimming cost V 3 bases and J 5 bases; bases outside gene matches: 3. The CDR3 length is 14 residues. The CDR3 DNA follows: TGCGCCAGCAGCTCACTAGCGGGGGTGGAGACCCAGTACTTC. It encodes CASSSLAGVETQYF.

The chain links TRBV13 to TRBJ2-7; 10 bases are shared with TRBD1. This CDR3 has 16 amino acids. Per the germline V gene, CDR1 is PRHDT and CDR2 is FYEKMQ (reference sequence). Trimming at V came to 1 base and at J to 2 bases, leaving 5 bases not matched to a gene. In nucleotides, the CDR3 is TGTGCCAGCAGCTTAGCCCCGGGACAGGGGACCTACGAGCAGTACTTC. Translation gives CASSLAPGQGTYEQYF.

This chain connects TRBV2 to TRBJ1-1; 8 nucleotides agree with TRBD1. Per the germline V gene, CDR1 is SNHLY and CDR2 is FYNNEI. J gave up 4 bases and V 4 bases, and 2 bases lay outside the gene matches. This CDR3 region has 13 residues. The CDR3 DNA follows: TGTGCCAGCAGTGGGACAGGGTTCACTGAAGCTTTCTTT. Its translation is CASSGTGFTEAFF.

This clone was detected once. The chain is built from TRBV20-1 and TRBJ1-1; D gene unclear. The V gene lost 3 bases and the J gene lost 12 bases, with 11 bases spanning the gap. Germline lookup yields CDR1 DFQATT and CDR2 SNEGSKA (reference sequence). The CDR3 has 10 residues. CDR3 residues: CSASPSVPFF. The DNA for the CDR3 is TGCAGTGCTAGTCCTAGCGTCCCTTTCTTT.

The chain links TRBV5-6 to TRBJ2-3; possible D gene TRBD2, 5 bases. Trimming removed 0 bases from V and 1 base from J, with 9 bases in between. The CDR3 is made up of 15 amino acids. The V gene's germline CDR1 is SGHDT and CDR2 YYEEEE. This CDR3 reads CASSLGPRGTDTQYF. The CDR3 bases are TGTGCCAGCAGCTTGGGGCCGCGGGGCACAGATACGCAGTATTTT.

This clone has just a few counts. The chain joins TRBV6-1 to TRBJ1-2; the D is unclear. The CDR3 contains 15 residues. V was trimmed by 3 bases and J by 4 bases, leaving 15 bases between them. Germline CDR1 is MNHNS and CDR2 is SASEGT. CDR3 bases: TGTGCCAGCAGTGATCCGTCGCAGCGGGGCTATGGCTACACCTTC. Its protein is CASSDPSQRGYGYTF.

This chain joins TRBV7-7 and TRBJ1-1; D might be TRBD1 (6 bases). The germline V gene encodes CDR1 SSHAT and CDR2 FNYEAQ (reference sequence). V was clipped by 10 bases and J by 5 bases, with 17 bases between them. The CDR3 sequence is 13 residues long. The chain's CDR3 is CATSKGESTEAFF. CDR3 nucleotide sequence: TGTGCCACCTCGAAGGGGGAGAGTACTGAAGCTTTCTTT. The full variable domain, with the rest looked up from reference TRBV7-7 and TRBJ1-1, is GAGVSQSPRYKVTKRGQDVTLRCDPISSHATLYWYQQALGQGPEFLTYFNYEAQPDKSGLPSDRFSAERPEGSISTLTIQRTEQRDSAMYRCATSKGESTEAFFGQGTRLTVV.

This clone was seen more than once but under ten times. The CDR3 region has the DNA TGTGCCAGCAGTGTTTGGCAAGAGGGTGAAGCTTTCTTT. This codes for CASSVWQEGEAFF. The chain recombines TRBV6-1 with TRBJ1-1; D is unresolved. V was trimmed by 4 bases and J by 7 bases, leaving 13 bases between them. There are 13 residues in the CDR3. CDR1 is MNHNS and CDR2 is SASEGT in the germline V gene.

The chain is built from TRBV7-2 and TRBJ1-5; 8 bases are a match to TRBD1. There are 15 residues in the CDR3. Losses at the gene ends were 3 bases for V and 0 bases for J; bases not matched to a gene: 1. The germline CDR1 and CDR2 sequences are SGHTA and FQGNSA. CDR3: CASSLTGDSNQPQHF. The DNA of the CDR3 is TGTGCCAGCAGCTTGACAGGGGATAGCAATCAGCCCCAGCATTTT.

For the CDR3, the DNA is TGTGCCAGCAGCTTAGATGGTTTTCACAGGGGACGGAACTATGGCTACACCTTC. This sequence encodes CASSLDGFHRGRNYGYTF. The genes are TRBV11-2 and TRBJ1-2; TRBD1 matches at 7 bases. CDR1 and CDR2 (germline): SGHAT, FQNNGV. The CDR3 extends over 18 amino acids. The trim removed 0 bases at V and 2 bases at J, leaving 12 bases unmatched.

V and J are TRBV7-2 and TRBJ2-3; TRBD2 matches at 8 bases. The CDR3 runs to 16 residues. Germline values: CDR1 SGHTA, CDR2 FQGNSA. The V segment lost 1 base and the J segment 6 bases; nucleotides outside the gene matches: 9. This chain's CDR3 is CASSLVAGGFRDTQYF. CDR3 nucleotides: TGTGCCAGCAGCTTAGTTGCGGGGGGCTTCAGGGATACGCAGTATTTT.

This clone was seen a handful of times. The chain recombines TRBV19 with TRBJ2-7, with 11 bases aligning to TRBD1. The V segment lost 3 bases and the J segment 2 bases; nucleotides outside the gene matches: 6. Germline V gene data show CDR1 as LNHDA and CDR2 as SQIVND (reference sequence). The CDR3 totals 16 residues. For the CDR3, the DNA is TGTGCCAGTAGTATGGGAGGACAGGGGGCGACCTACGAGCAGTACTTC. It yields the protein CASSMGGQGATYEQYF. The full variable domain, rest sourced from reference TRBV19 and TRBJ2-7, is DGGITQSPKYLFRKEGQNVTLSCEQNLNHDAMYWYRQDPGQGLRLIYYSQIVNDFQKGDIAEGYSVSREKKESFPLTVTSAQKNPTAFYLCASSMGGQGATYEQYFGPGTRLTVT.